The rows below give T cell receptor beta chains drawn from one sample of a study of T cells in Graves' hyperthyroidism and ophthalmopathy. One entry per CDR3 protein, called by TCRdb with MiXCR from the multiplex PCR reads. The sample includes about 290,000 distinct CDR3 sequences, about an eighth of them seen just once. Sequences were obtained from blood. The receptors derive from a woman aged 25 to 45 with Graves' hyperthyroidism that later progressed to Graves' ophthalmopathy. Each CDR3 is given with its conserved first and last residue. D genes are given only for firm matches. Part of the rows lack a size; the others show once, few, many or a class for expanded clones.

TRBJ1-5,TRBD1,TRBV5-1,few,CASSEGGGQGPQHF,TGCGCCAGCAGCGAAGGGGGAGGACAGGGGCCCCAGCATTTT
TRBJ1-4,NA,TRBV3-1,NA,CASSGLRGQGWEKLFF,TGTGCCAGCAGCGGCTTGCGGGGGCAGGGTTGGGAAAAACTGTTTTTT
TRBJ1-2,TRBD1,TRBV15,many,CATSKGQEDGYTF,TGTGCCACCAGCAAAGGACAGGAAGATGGCTACACCTTC
TRBJ2-7,NA,TRBV6-1,many,CASSEVGRTYEQYF,TGTGCCAGCAGTGAAGTTGGCAGGACCTACGAGCAGTACTTC
TRBJ2-3,NA,TRBV20-1,many,CSATPSVRITDTQYF,TGCAGTGCTACGCCCTCCGTACGGATCACAGATACGCAGTATTTT
TRBJ2-3,NA,TRBV5-1,many,CASSLAFRVEDTQYF,TGCGCCAGCAGCTTGGCCTTCAGGGTAGAAGATACGCAGTATTTT
TRBJ2-7,TRBD2,TRBV2,many,CASSEYGRGYEQYF,TGTGCCAGCAGTGAATACGGGAGGGGCTACGAGCAGTACTTC
TRBJ1-1,NA,TRBV29-1,NA,CSGRVGGDTEAFF,TGCAGCGGGCGCGTCGGGGGGGACACTGAAGCTTTCTTC
TRBJ2-1,NA,TRBV10-3,NA,CAIRGIDNDEQFF,TGTGCCATCAGAGGTATAGATAACGATGAGCAGTTCTTC
TRBJ2-7,TRBD2,TRBV30,few,CAWSVPAGVVEQYF,TGTGCCTGGAGTGTACCAGCGGGAGTGGTCGAGCAGTACTTC
TRBJ2-3,TRBD2,TRBV12-3/TRBV12-4,many,CASNIAGGPSDTQYF,TGTGCCAGCAATATAGCGGGAGGGCCTTCAGATACGCAGTATTTT
TRBJ2-7,TRBD1,TRBV20-1,many,CSAGPVAGGYEQYF,TGCAGTGCTGGTCCCGTGGCAGGGGGATACGAGCAGTACTTC
TRBJ1-3,TRBD1,TRBV7-9,few,CASSLGPRDRGYGTIYF,TGTGCCAGCAGCCTGGGACCCCGGGACAGGGGGTACGGCACCATATATTTT
TRBJ2-1,TRBD2,TRBV6-1,many,CASRTLQREIEEQFF,TGTGCCAGCAGGACCCTTCAGCGGGAGATAGAAGAGCAGTTCTTC
TRBJ2-7,NA,TRBV7-2,many,CASSLGTPPEQYF,TGTGCCAGCAGCTTGGGGACACCCCCCGAGCAGTACTTC
TRBJ2-1,NA,TRBV5-1,few,CASSLYSGEQFF,TGCGCCAGCAGCTTATATTCGGGTGAGCAGTTCTTC
TRBJ2-4,TRBD1,TRBV28,many,CASSPRTGGPKNIQYF,TGTGCCAGCAGCCCGCGGACAGGGGGGCCCAAAAACATTCAGTACTTC
TRBJ2-3,TRBD2,TRBV7-3,many,CASSQYGGGVPDTQYF,TGTGCCAGCAGCCAATACGGGGGGGGGGTCCCAGATACGCAGTATTTT
TRBJ2-5,NA,TRBV9,NA,CASSTSGVKETQYF,TGTGCCAGCAGCACAAGCGGAGTAAAAGAGACCCAGTACTTC
TRBJ2-7,TRBD2,TRBV5-1,many,CASSKTGTSPYEQYF,TGCGCCAGCAGTAAGACCGGGACTAGCCCATACGAGCAGTACTTC
TRBJ2-5,TRBD1,TRBV5-1,many,CASSSGQGYQETQYF,TGCGCCAGCAGCAGCGGACAGGGGTACCAAGAGACCCAGTACTTC
TRBJ2-7,NA,TRBV14,few,CASSFRLAYEQYF,TGTGCCAGCAGCTTTAGACTAGCCTACGAGCAGTACTTC
TRBJ2-1,TRBD1,TRBV6-1,many,CASSRDRGRNEQFF,TGTGCCAGCAGTCGGGACAGGGGAAGGAATGAGCAGTTCTTC
TRBJ1-4,NA,TRBV12-3/TRBV12-4,NA,CASRPTWTASTNEKLFF,TGTGCCAGCAGACCCACCTGGACAGCATCAACTAATGAAAAACTGTTTTTT
TRBJ2-1,NA,TRBV4-1,few,CASSQGTGFYNEQFF,TGCGCCAGCAGCCAAGGGACGGGTTTTTACAATGAGCAGTTCTTC
TRBJ1-2,NA,TRBV19,many,CASSTVTGVRGYTF,TGTGCCAGTAGTACGGTTACAGGAGTTCGGGGCTACACCTTC
TRBJ2-3,TRBD1,TRBV28,NA,CASSQGQGGTDTQYF,TGTGCCAGCAGCCAGGGACAGGGTGGGACAGATACGCAGTATTTT
TRBJ2-7,TRBD2,TRBV3-1,few,CASSQVRETSGRSIEQYF,TGTGCCAGCAGCCAAGTTCGGGAGACTAGCGGGAGGTCCATCGAGCAGTACTTC
TRBJ2-3,NA,TRBV29-1,many,CSVEDEALTDTQYF,TGCAGCGTTGAAGACGAGGCGCTCACAGATACGCAGTATTTT
TRBJ1-2,NA,TRBV5-8,NA,CASSIEAGSGYTF,TGTGCCAGCAGCATTGAGGCCGGGAGTGGCTACACCTTC
TRBJ1-2,TRBD1,TRBV6-4,many,CASSVGQEIYGYTF,TGTGCCAGCAGTGTTGGACAGGAGATCTATGGCTACACCTTC